A single sample is the source of the 18 T cell receptor beta chains below, sequenced in a study of blood T cell repertoires in COVID-19. Data came from immunoSEQ multiplex PCR; TCRdb stores just in-frame clones and leaves some out. The sample has roughly 51,000 clones; approximately 90% are singletons. Sequenced input: peripheral blood. Receptor source: a woman between 55 and 75 years old with active or convalescent COVID-19.

This clone was found once. The chain links TRBV24-1 to TRBJ1-1, with D tentatively TRBD1 (5 bases). The CDR3 spans 13 residues. Trimming removed 4 bases from V and 5 bases from J, with 10 bases in between. CDR1 KGHDR and CDR2 SFDVKD come from the germline V gene. The CDR3 DNA follows: TGTGCCACCAGTGAGCCAGGGAAAACTGAAGCTTTCTTT. Translation gives CATSEPGKTEAFF.

This chain joins TRBV9 and TRBJ2-6; D remains unclear. Trimming pared 3 bases from V and 0 bases from J, leaving 7 bases between. The germline CDR1 and CDR2 sequences are SGDLS and YYNGEE. The length of the CDR3 is 15 residues. CDR3 loop: CASSEFSSGANVLTF. The CDR3 bases are TGTGCCAGCAGCGAGTTCAGCTCTGGGGCCAACGTCCTGACTTTC.

The chain couples TRBV3-1 (or the pseudogene TRBV3-2) to TRBJ2-3; tentatively, D is TRBD1 (6 bases). Trimming took 5 bases from V and 7 from J, leaving 10 bases between them. Per germline, CDR1 LGHDT and CDR2 YNNKEL (reference sequence). The length of the CDR3 is 12 residues. DNA for the CDR3: TGTGCCAGCAGCTTAACAGGGAATACGCAGTATTTT. This codes for CASSLTGNTQYF.

The V and J genes are TRBV5-6 and TRBJ1-2; D remains unclear. There are 17 residues in the CDR3. Germline CDR1 SGHDT, CDR2 YYEEEE. Trimming took off 7 bases at V and 1 base at J, with 23 bases between the two ends. The CDR3 DNA reads TGTGCCAGCGGGCTAATTGCCGGGATGCGGCTTAACTATGGCTACACCTTC. Its protein is CASGLIAGMRLNYGYTF.

The genes are TRBV5-4 and TRBJ2-3; the D gene is possibly TRBD1 (5 bases). CDR1 and CDR2 (germline): SGHNT, YYREEE (reference sequence). The CDR3 extends over 15 amino acids. Trimming removed 0 bases at V and 2 bases at J, with 10 bases between. The CDR3 sequence is CASSLGQGFTDTQYF. CDR3 DNA: TGTGCCAGCAGCTTGGGCCAGGGCTTCACAGATACGCAGTATTTT.

This chain joins TRBV19 and TRBJ1-4; 9 bases fit TRBD1. V lost 5 bases and J lost 7; bases outside the gene matches: 11. Germline CDR1 is LNHDA and CDR2 is SQIVND (reference sequence). The CDR3 sequence is 16 residues long. The CDR3 DNA reads TGTGCCAGTAGTCAAACCAACAGGGGGCGAGGTGAAAAACTGTTTTTT. Its protein product is CASSQTNRGRGEKLFF. Supplemented by reference TRBV19 and TRBJ1-4, the full variable domain reads DGGITQSPKYLFRKEGQNVTLSCEQNLNHDAMYWYRQDPGQGLRLIYYSQIVNDFQKGDIAEGYSVSREKKESFPLTVTSAQKNPTAFYLCASSQTNRGRGEKLFFGSGTQLSVL.

The V gene is TRBV6-1, the J gene TRBJ2-2; 9 nucleotides line up with TRBD1. Germline V lookup: CDR1 MNHNS, CDR2 SASEGT. Trimming took 4 bases from V and 6 from J; bases not matched to a gene: 12. The CDR3 length is 17 residues. The CDR3 is CASSGRGQGGVPGELFF. The DNA of the CDR3 is TGTGCCAGCAGTGGAAGGGGACAGGGTGGGGTACCCGGGGAGCTGTTTTTT.

Only a few counts were recorded for this clone. V gene TRBV7-2 combines with J gene TRBJ2-7, with TRBD2 identical over 7 bases. The CDR3 has 17 residues. The ends lost 4 bases at V and 0 bases at J; junction bases unmatched: 12. Germline V lookup: CDR1 SGHTA, CDR2 FQGNSA. The CDR3 DNA sequence: TGTGCCAGCAGCTCCCCGGGCCCTACTAGCGCCTCCTACGAGCAGTACTTC. The encoded protein is CASSSPGPTSASYEQYF.

This clone was picked up a small number of times. The chain is built from TRBV20-1 and TRBJ1-3, with a weak D call TRBD1 (6 bases). Germline V lookup: CDR1 DFQATT, CDR2 SNEGSKA (reference sequence). The V end was cut by 3 bases, the J end by 2 bases, with 8 bases between. The CDR3 is made up of 13 amino acids. CDR3 coding DNA: TGCAGTGCTAGTGCAGGGGCTGGAAACACCATATATTTT. Translating it yields CSASAGAGNTIYF.

The V and J genes are TRBV30 and TRBJ2-4, with TRBD1 matching 7 bases. The trim removed 5 bases at V and 4 bases at J, leaving 5 bases unmatched. The CDR3 extends over 13 amino acids. The germline V gene has CDR1 GTSNPN and CDR2 SVGIG (reference sequence). The CDR3 sequence is CAWSPGQKNIQYF. For the CDR3, the DNA is TGTGCCTGGTCGCCGGGACAGAAAAACATTCAGTACTTC.

The chain carries TRBV4-1 and TRBJ2-3, with 8 bases aligning to TRBD2. Trimming at V came to 0 bases and at J to 6 bases, leaving 8 bases not matched to a gene. CDR1 is MGHRA and CDR2 is YSYEKL in the germline V gene. CDR3 size: 16 residues. The CDR3 nucleotides read TGCGCCAGCAGCCAAGAACCCCAGCGGGAGACTGATACGCAGTATTTT. This translates into CASSQEPQRETDTQYF.

This chain connects TRBV28 to TRBJ2-1, with a tentative D call TRBD1 (5 bases). Germline-derived CDR1 and CDR2 are MDHEN and SYDVKM. This CDR3 is 13 amino acids long. V was cut by 5 bases and J by 4 bases, with 9 bases left in between. This CDR3 is CASSIGHYNEQFF. The DNA for the CDR3 is TGTGCCAGCAGTATCGGACATTACAATGAGCAGTTCTTC.

The chain links TRBV28 to TRBJ1-5; TRBD1 aligns across 7 bases. Germline V gives CDR1 MDHEN, CDR2 SYDVKM. CDR3 size: 15 residues. After removal of 6 bases from V and 6 bases from J, the junction contained 11 bases not matched to a gene. CDR3 DNA: TGTGCCAGCAGGGCGGGGACAGCCCGCGTTCAGCCCCAGCATTTT. Amino acids: CASRAGTARVQPQHF.

There are many counts of this clone. V is TRBV25-1 and J is TRBJ2-7, with D maybe TRBD1 (5 bases). The CDR3 has 12 residues. CDR1 and CDR2 from the germline V gene are MGHDK and SYGVNS. V was pared by 1 base and J by 6 bases, with 7 bases between. CDR3 amino acids: CASSELGAEQYF. The CDR3 bases are TGTGCCAGCAGTGAATTAGGGGCCGAGCAGTACTTC.

V and J are TRBV11-3 and TRBJ2-3, with D possibly matching TRBD1 (5 bases). Germline-derived CDR1 and CDR2 are SGHNT and YENEEA. The CDR3 has 13 residues. Trimming cost V 5 bases and J 5 bases, with 11 bases left between them. CDR3 bases: TGTGCCAGCAGCGTAGTCAGGGAAGATACGCAGTATTTT. It codes for CASSVVREDTQYF.

The count of this clone is one. The chain joins TRBV7-9 to TRBJ1-3, with D hard to call. V lost 3 bases and J 4 bases, leaving 7 bases between the germline ends. Germline values: CDR1 SEHNR, CDR2 FQNEAQ (reference sequence). CDR3 length: 13 amino acids. The CDR3 DNA reads as TGTGCCAGCAGCTTCGGGTTCGGAAACACCATATATTTT. This translates into CASSFGFGNTIYF.

The chain combines TRBV3-1 (or the pseudogene TRBV3-2) with TRBJ2-3, with D uncertain. Germline CDR1 LGHDT, CDR2 YNNKEL (reference sequence). The germline V and J ends were trimmed by 8 bases and 1 base, with 7 bases remaining between them. The CDR3 contains 12 residues. The CDR3 sequence: CASSPGTDTQYF. The DNA for the CDR3 is TGTGCCAGCTCTCCGGGCACAGATACGCAGTATTTT.

V and J are TRBV6-2 or TRBV6-3 and TRBJ1-5; possibly TRBD1 for D (6 bases). CDR1 and CDR2 from the germline V gene are MNHEY and SVGEGT. The V end was cut by 4 bases, the J end by 7 bases, with 14 bases between. The CDR3 sequence is 14 residues long. The CDR3 bases are TGTGCCAGCAGTTTAAGGGGGAGGGTGCAGCCCCAGCATTTT. It codes for CASSLRGRVQPQHF.